This is a list of T cell receptor beta chains from one sample in a study of human T cells and chemical hapten exposure. From the 5' RACE reads, TCRdb called clonotypes with MiXCR, one entry per CDR3 protein. The repertoire holds about 140,000 distinct CDR3 sequences, with around 4% as singletons. Receptor source: a female donor in good health. Both conserved end residues are part of each CDR3. Each record gives: CDR3 length, J gene, D gene, V gene, clone size, CDR3 protein, CDR3 DNA. The D gene is left open where the match is weak. Part of the rows lack a size; the others show once, few, many or a class for expanded clones.

>13|TRBJ2-2|NA|TRBV7-2|NA
CASSQRNTGELFF
TGTGCCAGCAGCCAGAGGAACACCGGGGAGCTGTTTTTT
>14|TRBJ1-6|NA|TRBV7-2|many
CASSSQGRRSPLHF
TGTGCCAGCAGCTCCCAGGGTCGACGGTCACCCCTCCACTTT
>13|TRBJ2-1|NA|TRBV7-6|few
CASSPTVWSEQFF
TGTGCCAGCAGCCCGACGGTTTGGAGTGAGCAGTTCTTC
>18|TRBJ2-5|NA|TRBV24-1|NA
CATSDYYSDEGYQETQYF
TGTGCCACCAGTGATTACTACTCCGATGAAGGGTACCAAGAGACCCAGTACTTC
>21|TRBJ2-4|TRBD1|TRBV3-1|many
CASSQGILGTGGIVAKNIQYF
TGTGCCAGCAGCCAAGGGATCCTCGGGACAGGGGGAATCGTAGCCAAAAACATTCAGTACTTC
>14|TRBJ2-3|TRBD2|TRBV3-1|few
CASSRLAATDTQYF
TGTGCCAGCAGCCGACTAGCGGCTACAGATACGCAGTATTTT
>15|TRBJ2-6|NA|TRBV29-1|many
CSVAGEGTGANVLTF
TGCAGCGTTGCCGGAGAGGGAACGGGGGCCAACGTCCTGACTTTC
>13|TRBJ2-5|NA|TRBV12-3/TRBV12-4|many
CASSHGALETQYF
TGTGCCAGCAGCCACGGGGCTCTCGAGACCCAGTACTTC
>17|TRBJ1-2|TRBD1|TRBV6-7|many
CASTYSNRTGGKYGYTF
TGTGCCAGCACCTACTCCAACCGGACAGGGGGCAAGTATGGCTACACCTTC
>15|TRBJ1-1|TRBD1|TRBV29-1|many
CSAGQGRGMNTEAFF
TGCAGCGCTGGACAGGGGAGGGGGATGAACACTGAAGCTTTCTTT
>14|TRBJ1-2|NA|TRBV14|few
CASSQDLGPGGYTF
TGTGCCAGCAGCCAAGATCTGGGCCCCGGGGGCTACACCTTC
>13|TRBJ1-6|NA|TRBV30|many
CAWSGQPNSPLHF
TGTGCCTGGAGTGGCCAGCCTAATTCACCCCTCCACTTT
>16|TRBJ2-1|NA|TRBV2|few
CASSEASGRTYNEQFF
TGTGCCAGCAGTGAAGCATCGGGGCGGACCTACAATGAGCAGTTCTTC
>16|TRBJ2-2|NA|TRBV6-2/TRBV6-3|many
CASSPIRGWNTGELFF
TGTGCCAGCAGTCCGATTCGGGGATGGAACACCGGGGAGCTGTTTTTT
>13|TRBJ2-5|NA|TRBV18|many
CASAGTHQETQYF
TGTGCCAGCGCGGGGACCCACCAGGAGACCCAGTACTTC
>15|TRBJ1-1|NA|TRBV7-3|many
CASSLTLWGDTEAFF
TGTGCCAGCAGCTTAACGTTGTGGGGTGACACTGAAGCTTTCTTT
>16|TRBJ2-3|TRBD2|TRBV2|few
CASTAGVASGTDTQYF
TGTGCCAGCACCGCGGGGGTGGCTAGCGGGACAGATACGCAGTATTTT
>12|TRBJ1-4|NA|TRBV28|few
CASSPRGEKLFF
TGTGCCAGCAGCCCCCGCGGTGAAAAACTGTTTTTT
>15|TRBJ2-3|NA|TRBV12-3/TRBV12-4|many
CASTRGGGLADTQYF
TGTGCCAGCACCCGTGGGGGGGGCCTCGCAGATACGCAGTATTTT
>12|TRBJ1-1|NA|TRBV5-1|many
CASSLVRGEAFF
TGCGCCAGCAGCTTGGTGCGGGGAGAAGCTTTCTTT
>15|TRBJ1-4|NA|TRBV28|many
CASSVRDESSEKLFF
TGTGCCAGCAGTGTCCGGGACGAATCTTCGGAAAAACTGTTTTTT
>11|TRBJ2-5|NA|TRBV7-2|few
CASSPLGTQYF
TGTGCCAGCAGCCCTCTCGGGACCCAGTACTTC
>13|TRBJ1-1|NA|TRBV29-1|few
CSVGKGWDTEAFF
TGCAGCGTTGGTAAGGGATGGGACACTGAAGCTTTCTTT
>18|TRBJ1-1|TRBD1|TRBV4-2|few
CASGSPVRDRGWNTEAFF
TGTGCCAGCGGCTCCCCGGTACGGGACAGGGGGTGGAACACTGAAGCTTTCTTT
>12|TRBJ2-7|NA|TRBV6-2/TRBV6-3|NA
CATSRSGLEQYF
TGTGCCACCTCGCGGTCCGGGCTGGAGCAGTACTTC
>16|TRBJ2-1|TRBD2|TRBV11-1|many
CASSTNLAGVYNEQFF
TGTGCCAGCAGCACAAATCTAGCGGGAGTATACAATGAGCAGTTCTTC
>16|TRBJ2-7|TRBD2|TRBV11-2|many
CASSLNPTSGGYEQYF
TGTGCCAGCAGCTTAAACCCTACTAGCGGGGGATACGAGCAGTACTTC
>15|TRBJ1-5|NA|TRBV7-8|many
CASSPGEGVGQPQHF
TGTGCCAGCAGCCCAGGAGAGGGGGTCGGCCAGCCCCAGCATTTT
>14|TRBJ2-1|TRBD2|TRBV20-1|many
CSALEAGDYNEQFF
TGCAGTGCCCTAGAAGCGGGGGACTACAATGAGCAGTTCTTC
>12|TRBJ2-5|NA|TRBV27|NA
CASGRYQETQYF
TGTGCCAGCGGCCGGTACCAAGAGACCCAGTACTTC
>13|TRBJ1-5|NA|TRBV27|many
CASSLLPNQPQHF
TGTGCCAGCAGTTTACTCCCGAATCAGCCCCAGCATTTT
>18|TRBJ1-1|NA|TRBV18|many
CASSPLSPAHEAGTEAFF
TGTGCCAGCTCACCACTGTCACCCGCGCATGAGGCAGGGACTGAAGCTTTCTTT
>14|TRBJ1-1|NA|TRBV2|many
CASSELGVDTEAFF
TGTGCCAGCAGTGAACTGGGGGTCGACACTGAAGCTTTCTTT
>14|TRBJ2-5|NA|TRBV27|many
CASSSYNLMETQYF
TGTGCCAGCAGTTCATACAACTTGATGGAGACCCAGTACTTC
>14|TRBJ1-1|TRBD1|TRBV27|many
CASRRQGANTEAFF
TGTGCCAGCCGAAGACAGGGGGCAAACACTGAAGCTTTCTTT
>14|TRBJ2-7|TRBD2|TRBV12-3/TRBV12-4|many
CASSRSGGAYEQYF
TGTGCCAGCAGCCGAAGCGGGGGGGCCTACGAGCAGTACTTC
>15|TRBJ2-7|NA|TRBV7-2|many
CASSHQGTFSYEQYF
TGTGCCAGCAGCCACCAGGGTACATTCTCCTACGAGCAGTACTTC
>17|TRBJ2-1|NA|TRBV7-2|many
CASSFGGGAFLYNEQFF
TGTGCCAGCAGCTTCGGTGGGGGGGCCTTTCTCTACAATGAGCAGTTCTTC
>17|TRBJ2-1|TRBD1|TRBV27|many
CASSPTADRGGPNEQFF
TGTGCCAGCAGTCCAACCGCCGACAGGGGGGGTCCCAATGAGCAGTTCTTC
>13|TRBJ2-4|NA|TRBV12-3/TRBV12-4|many
CASSGTLKNIQYF
TGTGCCAGCAGTGGCACACTCAAAAACATTCAGTACTTC
>15|TRBJ2-3|NA|TRBV29-1|many
CSASKEGMSTDTQYF
TGCAGCGCAAGCAAGGAAGGGATGAGCACAGATACGCAGTATTTT
>19|TRBJ1-4|TRBD1|TRBV12-3/TRBV12-4|many
CASRNSGTAMREPNEKLFF
TGTGCCAGCAGAAATTCCGGGACAGCCATGAGGGAGCCTAATGAAAAACTGTTTTTT
>13|TRBJ1-2|TRBD1|TRBV7-3|many
CASSIQGNYGYTF
TGTGCCAGCAGCATACAGGGGAACTATGGCTACACCTTC